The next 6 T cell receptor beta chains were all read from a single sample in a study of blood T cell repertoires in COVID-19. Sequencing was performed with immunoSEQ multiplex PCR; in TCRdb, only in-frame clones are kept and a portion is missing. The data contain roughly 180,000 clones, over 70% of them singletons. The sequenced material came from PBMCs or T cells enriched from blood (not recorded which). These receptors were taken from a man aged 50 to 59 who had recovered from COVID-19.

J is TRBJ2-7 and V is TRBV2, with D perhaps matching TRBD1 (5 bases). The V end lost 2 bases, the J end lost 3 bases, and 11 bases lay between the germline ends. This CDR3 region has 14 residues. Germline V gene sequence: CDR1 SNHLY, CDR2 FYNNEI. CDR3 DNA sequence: TGTGCCAGCAGTGAATTACCAGGGAACTACGAGCAGTACTTC. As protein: CASSELPGNYEQYF.

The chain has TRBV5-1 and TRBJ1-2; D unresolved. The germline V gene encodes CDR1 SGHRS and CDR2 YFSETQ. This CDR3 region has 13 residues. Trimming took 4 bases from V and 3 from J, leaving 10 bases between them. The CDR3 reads CASSLLDDYGYTF. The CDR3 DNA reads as TGCGCCAGCAGCCTCCTAGACGACTATGGCTACACCTTC.

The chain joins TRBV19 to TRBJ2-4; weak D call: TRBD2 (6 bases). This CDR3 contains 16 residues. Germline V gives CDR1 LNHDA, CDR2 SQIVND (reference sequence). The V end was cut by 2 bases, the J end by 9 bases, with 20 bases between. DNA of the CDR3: TGTGCCAGTAGTATATTGCCCGGGGCCGGAGGGAGCATTCAGTACTTC. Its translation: CASSILPGAGGSIQYF.

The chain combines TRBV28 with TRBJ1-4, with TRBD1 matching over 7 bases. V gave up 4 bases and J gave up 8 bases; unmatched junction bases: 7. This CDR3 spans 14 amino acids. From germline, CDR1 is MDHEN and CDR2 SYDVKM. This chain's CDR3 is CASSSGQAGEKLFF. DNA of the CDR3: TGTGCCAGCAGTTCCGGACAGGCCGGGGAAAAACTGTTTTTT.

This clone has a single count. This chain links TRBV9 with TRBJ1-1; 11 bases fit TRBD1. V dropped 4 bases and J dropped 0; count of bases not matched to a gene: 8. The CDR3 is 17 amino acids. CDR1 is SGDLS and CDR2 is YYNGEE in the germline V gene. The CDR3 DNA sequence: TGTGCCAGCAGCCCCGGGACAGGGGGGAGCATGAACACTGAAGCTTTCTTT. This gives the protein CASSPGTGGSMNTEAFF.

The DNA for the CDR3 is TGTGCCAGCAGCTTCGGACAGGTAAACGAGCAGTACTTC. It yields the protein CASSFGQVNEQYF. V gene TRBV5-4 combines with J gene TRBJ2-7; TRBD1 aligns across 7 bases. V was clipped by 2 bases and J by 5 bases; unmatched bases: 4. Germline V lookup: CDR1 SGHNT, CDR2 YYREEE (reference sequence). This CDR3 region has 13 residues.